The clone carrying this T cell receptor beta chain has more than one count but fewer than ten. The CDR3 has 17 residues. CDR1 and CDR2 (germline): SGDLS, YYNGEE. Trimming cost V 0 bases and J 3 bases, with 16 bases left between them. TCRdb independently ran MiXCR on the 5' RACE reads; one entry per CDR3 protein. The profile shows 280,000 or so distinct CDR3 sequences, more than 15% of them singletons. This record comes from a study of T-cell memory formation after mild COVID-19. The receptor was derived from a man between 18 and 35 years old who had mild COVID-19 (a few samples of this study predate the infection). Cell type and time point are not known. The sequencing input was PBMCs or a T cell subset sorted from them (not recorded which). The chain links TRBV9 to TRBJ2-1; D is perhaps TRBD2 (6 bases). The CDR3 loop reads CASSVARGLGVYNEQFF. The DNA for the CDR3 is TGTGCCAGCAGCGTAGCGCGGGGCCTCGGGGTCTACAATGAGCAGTTCTTC.